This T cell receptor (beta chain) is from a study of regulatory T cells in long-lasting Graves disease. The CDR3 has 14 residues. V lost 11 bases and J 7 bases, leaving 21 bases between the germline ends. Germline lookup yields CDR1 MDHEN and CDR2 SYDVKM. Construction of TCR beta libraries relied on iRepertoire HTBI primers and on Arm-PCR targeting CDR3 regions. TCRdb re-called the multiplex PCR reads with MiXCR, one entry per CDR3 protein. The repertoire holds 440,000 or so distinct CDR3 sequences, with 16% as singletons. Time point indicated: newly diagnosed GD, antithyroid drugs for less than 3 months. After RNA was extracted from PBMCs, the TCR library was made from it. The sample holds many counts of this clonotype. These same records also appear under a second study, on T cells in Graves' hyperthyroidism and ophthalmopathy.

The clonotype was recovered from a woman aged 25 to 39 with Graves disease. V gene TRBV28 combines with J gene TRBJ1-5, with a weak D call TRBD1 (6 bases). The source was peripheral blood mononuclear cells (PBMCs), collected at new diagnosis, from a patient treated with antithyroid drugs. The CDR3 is CASRAGGREQPQHF. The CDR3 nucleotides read TGTGCCTCCCGCGCCGGGGGCCGGGAGCAGCCCCAGCATTTT.